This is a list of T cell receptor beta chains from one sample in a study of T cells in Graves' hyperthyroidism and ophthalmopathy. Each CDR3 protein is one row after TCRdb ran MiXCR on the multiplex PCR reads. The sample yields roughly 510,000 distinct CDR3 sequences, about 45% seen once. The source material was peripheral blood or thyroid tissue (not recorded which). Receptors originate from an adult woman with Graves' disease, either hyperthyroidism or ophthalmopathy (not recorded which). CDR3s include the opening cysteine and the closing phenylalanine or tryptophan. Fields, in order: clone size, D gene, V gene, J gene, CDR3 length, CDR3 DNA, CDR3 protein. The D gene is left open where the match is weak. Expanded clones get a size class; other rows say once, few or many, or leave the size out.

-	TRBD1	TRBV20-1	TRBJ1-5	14	TGCAGTGCTAGGGAACAGGGGGGCAATCAGCCCCAGCATTTT	CSAREQGGNQPQHF
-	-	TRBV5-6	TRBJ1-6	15	TGTGCCAGCAGCCCCCTCGGGGGGTATAATTCACCCCTCCACTTT	CASSPLGGYNSPLHF
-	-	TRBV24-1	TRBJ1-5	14	TGTGCCACCGGCCCGGGGATCAGCAATCAGCCCCAGCATTTT	CATGPGISNQPQHF
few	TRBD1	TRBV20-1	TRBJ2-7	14	TGCAGTGCTAGACCCGGGACAGGGTTCTACGAGCAGTACTTC	CSARPGTGFYEQYF
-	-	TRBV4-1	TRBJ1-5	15	TGCGCCAGCAGCCAAGTCATGGATCCGTATCAGCCCCAGCATTTT	CASSQVMDPYQPQHF
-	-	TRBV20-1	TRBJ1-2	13	TGCAGTGCCCGGGTGGGCGGGGCCGATGGCTACACCTTC	CSARVGGADGYTF
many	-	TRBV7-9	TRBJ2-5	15	TGTGCCAGCAGCTTAGCCAGGGGCGTCCAAGAGACCCAGTACTTC	CASSLARGVQETQYF
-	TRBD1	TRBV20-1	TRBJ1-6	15	TGCAGTGCCGCTAGAGAGGACAGGCAGAATTCACCCCTCCACTTT	CSAAREDRQNSPLHF
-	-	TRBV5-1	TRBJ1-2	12	TGCGCCAGCAGCTTGGCCTTGGATGGCTACATCTTC	CASSLALDGYIF
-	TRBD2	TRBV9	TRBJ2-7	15	TGTGCCAGCAGCGTAGCCGGGACTAGCTCCTACGAGCAGTACTTC	CASSVAGTSSYEQYF
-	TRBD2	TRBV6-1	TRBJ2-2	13	TGTGCCAGCAGGCTCACTAGCGGGCCCGTTCTGTTTTTT	CASRLTSGPVLFF
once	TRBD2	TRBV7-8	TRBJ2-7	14	TGTGCCAGCAGCTTATCGGGCGGGAGTAACGAGCAGTACTTC	CASSLSGGSNEQYF
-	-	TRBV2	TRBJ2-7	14	TGTGCCAGCAGTGGTCGGCTAGCTGGATACGAGCAGTACTTC	CASSGRLAGYEQYF
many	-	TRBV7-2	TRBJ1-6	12	TGTGCCAGCAGCTCACAGGGCTCACCCCTCCACTTT	CASSSQGSPLHF
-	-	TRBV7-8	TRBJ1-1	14	TGTGCCAGTACCCCACGGGGAGTGAGCACTGAAGCTTTCTTT	CASTPRGVSTEAFF
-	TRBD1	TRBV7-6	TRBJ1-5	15	TGTGCCAGCAGCGTTGGGGACAGGGGGGTCCAGCCCCAGCATTTT	CASSVGDRGVQPQHF
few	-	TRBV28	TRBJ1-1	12	TGTGCCAGAGGAAGGGGGTCCACTGAAGCTTTCTTT	CARGRGSTEAFF
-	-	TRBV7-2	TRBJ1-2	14	TGTGCCAGCAGCAACCGGGAGCTTGACTATGGCTACACCTTC	CASSNRELDYGYTF
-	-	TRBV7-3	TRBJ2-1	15	TGTGCCAGCAGCTTAATGGCGGCCTCCTACAATGAGCAGTTCTTC	CASSLMAASYNEQFF
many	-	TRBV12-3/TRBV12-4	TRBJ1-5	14	TGTGCCAGCAGTTTAGCGGCAACCTCTGGGCCCCAGCATTTT	CASSLAATSGPQHF
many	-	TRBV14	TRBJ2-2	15	TGTGCCAGCAGCCAAGTAGAGTCTAGCACCGGGGAGCTGTTTTTT	CASSQVESSTGELFF
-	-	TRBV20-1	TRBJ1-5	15	TGCAGTGCTAGAGATTACAGGGACGGTGATCAGCCCCAGCATTTT	CSARDYRDGDQPQHF
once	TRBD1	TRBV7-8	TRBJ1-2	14	TGCGCCAGCAGCCAGGGGGGGTCGTCCTATGGCTACACCTTC	CASSQGGSSYGYTF
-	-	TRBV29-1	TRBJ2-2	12	TGCAGCGTTGTCTGGAACACCGGGGAGCTGTTTTTT	CSVVWNTGELFF
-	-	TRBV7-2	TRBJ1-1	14	TGTGCCAGCAGCCACGAGCCTCTAGACACTGAAGCTTTCTTT	CASSHEPLDTEAFF
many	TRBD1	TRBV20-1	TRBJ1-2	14	TGCAGTGCTGACACGGGACAGGGGGACTATGGCTACACCTTC	CSADTGQGDYGYTF
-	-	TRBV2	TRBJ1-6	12	TGTGCCAGCAGTGTTCAGGACTCACCCCTCCACTTT	CASSVQDSPLHF
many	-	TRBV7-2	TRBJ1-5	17	TGTGCCAGCAGCTTGGGTGGCGGCAGGGGCTTCAATCAGCCCCAGCATTTT	CASSLGGGRGFNQPQHF
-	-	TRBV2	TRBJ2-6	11	TGTGCCAGCGGGAGGGACACCGTCCTGACTTTC	CASGRDTVLTF
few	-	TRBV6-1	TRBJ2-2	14	TGTGCCAGCAGTGAATCGGACTGGGCCGGGGAGCTGTTTTTT	CASSESDWAGELFF
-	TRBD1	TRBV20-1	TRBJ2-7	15	TGCAGTGCCACTTCTGGACAGGGGGCCTCCTACGAGCAGTACTTC	CSATSGQGASYEQYF
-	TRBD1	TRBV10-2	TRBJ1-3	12	TGCGCCAGCAGTGGGGCGGACAGGGAAGAGTATTTT	CASSGADREEYF
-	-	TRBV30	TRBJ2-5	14	TGTGCCTGGAGGTCCCAAGCCTACCAAGAGACCCAGTACTTC	CAWRSQAYQETQYF
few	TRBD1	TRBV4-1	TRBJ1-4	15	TGCGCCAGCAGCCTAACAAGGACAGGGAGTGAAAAACTGTTTTTT	CASSLTRTGSEKLFF
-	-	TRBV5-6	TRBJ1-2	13	TGTGCCAGCAGCTTTGACGGACGCTATGGCTACACCTTC	CASSFDGRYGYTF
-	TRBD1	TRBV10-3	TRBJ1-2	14	TGTGCCATCAGTATCCAGGGGGCATCGTCTGGCTACACCTTC	CAISIQGASSGYTF
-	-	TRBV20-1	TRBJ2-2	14	TGCAGTGCTAGAGATCGCCGGGGCTTCGGGGAGCTGTTTTTT	CSARDRRGFGELFF
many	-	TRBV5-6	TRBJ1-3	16	TGTGCCAGCAGCTTGGATCCCGGGTTTAGGGGAAACACCATATATTTT	CASSLDPGFRGNTIYF
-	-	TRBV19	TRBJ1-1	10	TGTGCCAGTAGTATAGGTGAAGCTTTCTTT	CASSIGEAFF
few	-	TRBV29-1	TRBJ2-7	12	TGCAGCGTTGAGACAAGGACCTACGAGCAGTACTTC	CSVETRTYEQYF
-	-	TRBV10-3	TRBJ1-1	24	-	CATRQGVGTSSTSGPRQMNTEAFF
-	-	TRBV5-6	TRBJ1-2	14	TGTGCCAGCAGCGCAATGACAGTTAACTATGGCTACACCTTC	CASSAMTVNYGYTF
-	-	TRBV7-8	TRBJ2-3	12	TGTGCCAGCAGCTCTATCAGGGATACGCAGTATTTT	CASSSIRDTQYF
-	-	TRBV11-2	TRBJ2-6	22	TGTGCCAGCAGCTTACCCCGTCTTCCAATAGACAGGATAACCTCTGGGGCCAACGTCCTGACTTTC	CASSLPRLPIDRITSGANVLTF